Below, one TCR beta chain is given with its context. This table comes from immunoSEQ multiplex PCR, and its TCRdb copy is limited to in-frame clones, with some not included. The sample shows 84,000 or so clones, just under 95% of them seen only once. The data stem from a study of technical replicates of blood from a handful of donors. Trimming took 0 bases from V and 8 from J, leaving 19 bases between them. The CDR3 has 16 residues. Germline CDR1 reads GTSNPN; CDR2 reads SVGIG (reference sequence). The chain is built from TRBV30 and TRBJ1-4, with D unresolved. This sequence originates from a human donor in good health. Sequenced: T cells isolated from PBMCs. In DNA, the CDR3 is TGTGCCTGGAGTGTACTTCGGAGGGATTCCGGCGAAAAACTGTTTTTT. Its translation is CAWSVLRRDSGEKLFF. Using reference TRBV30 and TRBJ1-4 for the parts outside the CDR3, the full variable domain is SQTIHQWPATLVQPVGSPLSLECTVEGTSNPNLYWYRQAAGRGLQLLFYSVGIGQISSEVPQNLSASRPQDRQFILSSKKLLLSDSGFYLCAWSVLRRDSGEKLFFGSGTQLSVL.